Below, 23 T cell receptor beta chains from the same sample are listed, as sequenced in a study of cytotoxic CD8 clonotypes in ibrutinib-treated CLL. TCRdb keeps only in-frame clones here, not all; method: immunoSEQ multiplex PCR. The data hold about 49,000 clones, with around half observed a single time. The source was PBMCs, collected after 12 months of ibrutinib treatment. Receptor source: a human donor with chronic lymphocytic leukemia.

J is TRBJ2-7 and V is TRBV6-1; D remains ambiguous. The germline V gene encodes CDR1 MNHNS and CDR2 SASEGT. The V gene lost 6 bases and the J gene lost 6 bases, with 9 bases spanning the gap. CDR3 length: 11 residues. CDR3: CASSDPSEQYF. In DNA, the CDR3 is TGTGCCAGCAGCGACCCGAGCGAGCAGTACTTC.

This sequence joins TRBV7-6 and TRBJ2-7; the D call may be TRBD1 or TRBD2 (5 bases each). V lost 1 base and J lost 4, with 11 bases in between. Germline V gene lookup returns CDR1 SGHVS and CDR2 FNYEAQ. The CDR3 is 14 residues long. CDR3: CASSLGGLAYEQYF. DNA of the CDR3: TGTGCCAGCAGCTTAGGGGGGTTGGCTTACGAGCAGTACTTC.

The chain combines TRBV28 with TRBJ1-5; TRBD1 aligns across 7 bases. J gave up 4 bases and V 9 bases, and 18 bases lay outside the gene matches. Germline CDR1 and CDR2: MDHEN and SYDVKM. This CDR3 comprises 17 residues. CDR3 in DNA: TGTGCCAGTGGGAAACGTCCTAGGCAGGGGGAGAATCAGCCCCAGCATTTT. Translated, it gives CASGKRPRQGENQPQHF.

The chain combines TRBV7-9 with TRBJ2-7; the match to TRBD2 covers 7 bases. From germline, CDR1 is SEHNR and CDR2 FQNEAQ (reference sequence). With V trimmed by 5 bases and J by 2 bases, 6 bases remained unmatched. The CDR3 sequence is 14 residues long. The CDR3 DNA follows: TGTGCCAGCAGCCTACCGGGACTAACCTACGAGCAGTACTTC. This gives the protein CASSLPGLTYEQYF.

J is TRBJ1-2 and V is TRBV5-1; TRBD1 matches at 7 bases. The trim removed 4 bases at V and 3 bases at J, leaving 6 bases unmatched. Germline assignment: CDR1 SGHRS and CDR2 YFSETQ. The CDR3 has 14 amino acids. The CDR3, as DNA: TGCGCCAGCAGCCCCCGACAGGGTTACTATGGCTACACCTTC. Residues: CASSPRQGYYGYTF.

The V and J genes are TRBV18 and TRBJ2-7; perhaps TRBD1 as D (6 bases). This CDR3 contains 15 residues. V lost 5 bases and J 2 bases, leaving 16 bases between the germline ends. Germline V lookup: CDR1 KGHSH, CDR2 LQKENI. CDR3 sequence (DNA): TGTGCCAGCTCAGCGTCTCACGGGACACCCTACGAGCAGTACTTC. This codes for CASSASHGTPYEQYF.

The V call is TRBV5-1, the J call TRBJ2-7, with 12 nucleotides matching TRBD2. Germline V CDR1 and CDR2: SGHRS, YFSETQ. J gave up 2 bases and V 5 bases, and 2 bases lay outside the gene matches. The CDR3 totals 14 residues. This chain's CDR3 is CASRRTSGTYEQYF. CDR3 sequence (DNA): TGCGCCAGCAGGCGGACTAGCGGGACCTACGAGCAGTACTTC.

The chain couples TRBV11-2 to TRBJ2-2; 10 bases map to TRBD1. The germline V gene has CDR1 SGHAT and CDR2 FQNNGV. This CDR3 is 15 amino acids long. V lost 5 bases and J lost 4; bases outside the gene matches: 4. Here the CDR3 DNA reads TGTGCCAGCAGCCCCGGGACAGGGGTCACCGGGGAGCTGTTTTTT. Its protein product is CASSPGTGVTGELFF. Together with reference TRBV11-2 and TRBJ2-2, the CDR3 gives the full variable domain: EAGVAQSPRYKIIEKRQSVAFWCNPISGHATLYWYQQILGQGPKLLIQFQNNGVVDDSQLPKDRFSAERLKGVDSTLKIQPAKLEDSAVYLCASSPGTGVTGELFFGEGSRLTVL.

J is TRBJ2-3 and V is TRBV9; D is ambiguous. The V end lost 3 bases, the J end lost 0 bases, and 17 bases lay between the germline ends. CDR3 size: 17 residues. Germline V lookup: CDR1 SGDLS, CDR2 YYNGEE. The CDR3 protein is CASSAPSGRLSTDTQYF. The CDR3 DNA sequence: TGTGCCAGCAGCGCCCCTTCGGGCAGGCTTAGCACAGATACGCAGTATTTT.

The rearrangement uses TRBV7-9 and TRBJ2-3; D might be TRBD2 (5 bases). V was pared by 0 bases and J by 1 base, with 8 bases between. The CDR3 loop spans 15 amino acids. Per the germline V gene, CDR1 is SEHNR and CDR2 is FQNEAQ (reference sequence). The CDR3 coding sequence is TGTGCCAGCAGCTTAGCACGGGGTCGCACAGATACGCAGTATTTT. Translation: CASSLARGRTDTQYF.

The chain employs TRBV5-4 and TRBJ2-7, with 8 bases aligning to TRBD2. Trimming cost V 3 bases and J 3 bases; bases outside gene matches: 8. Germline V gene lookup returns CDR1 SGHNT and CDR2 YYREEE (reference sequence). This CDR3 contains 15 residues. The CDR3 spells CASSSRGVDNYEQYF. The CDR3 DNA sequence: TGTGCCAGCAGCTCGCGGGGGGTGGACAACTACGAGCAGTACTTC.

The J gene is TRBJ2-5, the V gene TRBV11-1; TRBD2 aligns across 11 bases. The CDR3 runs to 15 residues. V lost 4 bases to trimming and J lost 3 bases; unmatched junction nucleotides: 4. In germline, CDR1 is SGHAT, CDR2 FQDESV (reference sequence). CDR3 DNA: TGTGCCAGCAGCTCTCGACTAGCGGGAAAAGAGACCCAGTACTTC. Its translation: CASSSRLAGKETQYF.

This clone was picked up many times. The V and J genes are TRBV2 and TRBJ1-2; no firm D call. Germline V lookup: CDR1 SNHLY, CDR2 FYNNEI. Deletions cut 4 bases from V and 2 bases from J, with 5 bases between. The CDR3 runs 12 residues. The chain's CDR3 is CASSAKNYGYTF. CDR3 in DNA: TGTGCCAGCAGTGCCAAGAACTATGGCTACACCTTC.

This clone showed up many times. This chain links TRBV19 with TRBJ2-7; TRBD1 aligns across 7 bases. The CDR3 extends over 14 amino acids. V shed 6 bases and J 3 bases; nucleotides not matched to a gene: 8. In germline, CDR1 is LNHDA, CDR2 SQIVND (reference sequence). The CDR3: CASRATGKGYEQYF. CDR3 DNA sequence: TGTGCCAGTAGGGCGACAGGGAAAGGCTACGAGCAGTACTTC.

The DNA for the CDR3 is TGTGCCAGCAGCGCTTTGGGGACAGGGCCCTACAATGAGCAGTTCTTC. This gives the protein CASSALGTGPYNEQFF. The chain links TRBV7-3 to TRBJ2-1; 9 nucleotides align to TRBD1. From germline, CDR1 is SGHTA and CDR2 FQGTGA. Germline trimming cut 5 bases from V and 2 bases from J; bases unmatched to any gene: 7. This CDR3 has 16 amino acids.

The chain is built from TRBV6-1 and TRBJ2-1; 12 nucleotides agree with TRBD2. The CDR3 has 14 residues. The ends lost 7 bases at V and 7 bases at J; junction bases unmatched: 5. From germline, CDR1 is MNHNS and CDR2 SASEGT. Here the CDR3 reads CASISTSGGNEQFF. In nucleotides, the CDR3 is TGTGCCAGCATTTCGACTAGCGGGGGTAATGAGCAGTTCTTC.

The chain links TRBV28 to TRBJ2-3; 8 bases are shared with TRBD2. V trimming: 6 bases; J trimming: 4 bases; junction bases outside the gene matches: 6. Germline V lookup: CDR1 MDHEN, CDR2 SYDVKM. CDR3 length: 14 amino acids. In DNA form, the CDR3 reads TGTGCCAGCAGCTTAGCGGGAAAGGCAGATACGCAGTATTTT. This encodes CASSLAGKADTQYF.

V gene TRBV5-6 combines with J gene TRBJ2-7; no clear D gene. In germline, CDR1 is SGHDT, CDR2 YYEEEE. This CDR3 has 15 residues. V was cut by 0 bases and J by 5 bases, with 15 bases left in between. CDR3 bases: TGTGCCAGCAGCTTGGTCCAGCTAAGGGCAAACGAGCAGTACTTC. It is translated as CASSLVQLRANEQYF.

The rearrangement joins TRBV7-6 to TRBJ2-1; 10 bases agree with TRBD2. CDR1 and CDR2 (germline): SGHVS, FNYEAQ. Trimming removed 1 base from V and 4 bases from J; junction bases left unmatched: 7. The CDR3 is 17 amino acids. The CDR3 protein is CASSLGLAGVNYNEQFF. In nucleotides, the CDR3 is TGTGCCAGCAGCTTAGGGCTAGCGGGAGTAAATTACAATGAGCAGTTCTTC.

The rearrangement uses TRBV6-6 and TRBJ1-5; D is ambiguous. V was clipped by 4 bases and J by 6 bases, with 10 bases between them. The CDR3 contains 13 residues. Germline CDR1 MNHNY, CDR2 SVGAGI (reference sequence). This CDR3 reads CASSLGDGQPQHF. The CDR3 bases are TGTGCCAGCAGTTTGGGAGATGGTCAGCCCCAGCATTTT.

The CDR3 region is CASSSTSGRYIQYF. CDR3 bases: TGTGCCAGCAGTTCGACTAGCGGGAGATACATTCAGTACTTC. V is TRBV5-4 and J is TRBJ2-4; TRBD2 agrees at 12 bases. The V gene's germline CDR1 is SGHNT and CDR2 YYREEE (reference sequence). Trimming cost V 5 bases and J 8 bases; bases outside gene matches: 5. This CDR3 is built from 14 residues.

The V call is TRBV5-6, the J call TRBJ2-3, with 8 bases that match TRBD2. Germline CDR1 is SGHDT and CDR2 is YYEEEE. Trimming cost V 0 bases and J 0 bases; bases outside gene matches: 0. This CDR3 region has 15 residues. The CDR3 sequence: CASSLGGRSTDTQYF. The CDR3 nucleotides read TGTGCCAGCAGCTTGGGCGGGAGGAGCACAGATACGCAGTATTTT.

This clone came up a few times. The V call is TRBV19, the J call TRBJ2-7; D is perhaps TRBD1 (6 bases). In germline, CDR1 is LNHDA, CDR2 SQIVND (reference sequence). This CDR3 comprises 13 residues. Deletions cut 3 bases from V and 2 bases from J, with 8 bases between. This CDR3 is CASSMDSTYEQYF. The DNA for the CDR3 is TGTGCCAGTAGTATGGACAGCACCTACGAGCAGTACTTC.